Described below is a single T cell receptor (beta chain) sequence and its context. Other DNA sequences within the sample encode an identical CDR3. The data belong to a study of T cell responses to AZD1222 COVID-19 vaccine. Only in-frame clones appear in the TCRdb table, and some are missing; sequencing was by immunoSEQ multiplex PCR. The table lists approximately 150,000 clones, 70% to 90% of them singletons. Trimming cost V 0 bases and J 6 bases, with 9 bases left between them. This CDR3 is built from 14 residues. The V gene's germline CDR1 is LGHDT and CDR2 YNNKEL (reference sequence). The origin of this receptor is an adult who received the AZD1222 COVID-19 vaccine. Specimen: peripheral blood, collected 28 days after the second AZD1222 dose. This chain joins TRBV3-1 (or the pseudogene TRBV3-2) and TRBJ1-5, with D possibly matching TRBD1 (5 bases). This CDR3 reads CASSQEGGGQPQHF. CDR3 bases: TGTGCCAGCAGCCAAGAAGGCGGGGGTCAGCCCCAGCATTTT.